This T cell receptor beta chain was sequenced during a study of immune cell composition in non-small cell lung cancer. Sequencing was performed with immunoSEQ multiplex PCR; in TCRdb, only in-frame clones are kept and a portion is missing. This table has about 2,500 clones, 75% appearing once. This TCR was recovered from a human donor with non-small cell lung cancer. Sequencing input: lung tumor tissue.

This chain's CDR3 is CASSIDGTGEETQYF. Written as DNA, the CDR3 is TGCGCCAGCAGCATAGACGGGACAGGGGAAGAGACCCAGTACTTC. The chain has TRBV5-1 and TRBJ2-5; 10 bases are a match to TRBD1. CDR1 and CDR2 from the germline V gene are SGHRS and YFSETQ. The CDR3 length is 15 residues. After removal of 4 bases from V and 3 bases from J, the junction contained 6 bases not matched to a gene.